This entry lists 27 T cell receptor beta chains sequenced from one sample in a study of CD8 T cells in ankylosing spondylitis. TCRdb called the 5' RACE reads again in MiXCR, with one record for every CDR3 protein. The data show over 130,000 distinct CDR3 sequences, under 45% seen once. The material sequenced was synovial fluid, either unsorted or a sorted T cell fraction (not recorded which). The receptors originated from a male donor with ankylosing spondylitis.

V usage is TRBV10-2 and J usage is TRBJ2-7; D remains ambiguous. The CDR3 length is 12 residues. Germline CDR1 reads WSHSY; CDR2 reads SAAADI. Deletions cut 7 bases from V and 5 bases from J, with 12 bases between. As DNA, the CDR3 is TGCGCCAGCAACCCCTTCGGCCACGAGCAGTACTTC. Translating it yields CASNPFGHEQYF.

This clonotype appeared a few times. This sequence joins TRBV19 and TRBJ2-5; 14 nucleotides agree with TRBD2. V was pared by 3 bases and J by 5 bases, with 11 bases of the junction left unmatched. This CDR3 spans 18 amino acids. From germline, CDR1 is LNHDA and CDR2 SQIVND (reference sequence). CDR3 region: CASSIWTSGRTMGETQYF. Here the CDR3 DNA reads TGTGCCAGTAGTATTTGGACTAGCGGGAGGACCATGGGGGAGACCCAGTACTTC.

This clonotype showed up many times. The chain joins TRBV20-1 to TRBJ1-1; TRBD1 aligns across 7 bases. Germline CDR1 DFQATT, CDR2 SNEGSKA (reference sequence). V was pared by 4 bases and J by 4 bases, with 9 bases of the junction left unmatched. The CDR3 consists of 14 residues. CDR3 bases: TGCAGTGCTACACAACCCGACAGGGCCACTGAAGCTTTCTTT. Translated: CSATQPDRATEAFF.

V usage is TRBV5-1 and J usage is TRBJ1-1; D call uncertain. V dropped 0 bases and J dropped 1 base, with 10 bases sitting between them. Looked up from germline, CDR1 is SGHRS and CDR2 is YFSETQ. The CDR3 length is 15 residues. The CDR3 DNA follows: TGCGCCAGCAGCTTGGTATGGCAAAAGAACACTGAAGCTTTCTTT. This codes for CASSLVWQKNTEAFF.

This chain connects TRBV12-3 or TRBV12-4 to TRBJ2-3, with D uncertain. Trimming pared 8 bases from V and 0 bases from J, leaving 15 bases between. This CDR3 has 15 residues. CDR3: CASGFTAISTDTQYF. The CDR3 DNA reads as TGTGCCAGCGGATTTACGGCCATCAGCACAGATACGCAGTATTTT.

Only a few counts were recorded for this clonotype. This chain connects TRBV30 to TRBJ2-6; maybe TRBD2 (5 bases). The CDR3 is 16 residues long. V dropped 4 bases and J dropped 1 base, with 14 bases sitting between them. Germline values: CDR1 GTSNPN, CDR2 SVGIG (reference sequence). The chain's CDR3 is CAWTDSTGSGANVLTF. CDR3 bases: TGTGCCTGGACAGATTCGACGGGATCTGGGGCCAACGTCCTGACTTTC.

The chain is built from TRBV25-1 and TRBJ2-7; D is unresolved. Germline CDR1 and CDR2: MGHDK and SYGVNS. This CDR3 spans 12 amino acids. V was cut by 9 bases and J by 2 bases, with 11 bases left in between. The CDR3 reads CASETVAYEQYF. CDR3 DNA sequence: TGTGCCAGTGAGACGGTGGCCTACGAGCAGTACTTC.

Only a few counts were recorded for this clonotype. The chain carries TRBV11-3 and TRBJ2-7; 7 nucleotides match TRBD2. This CDR3 is built from 14 residues. J lost 3 bases, V lost 5 bases, and 7 bases had no gene match. Per germline, CDR1 SGHNT and CDR2 YENEEA. As DNA, the CDR3 is TGTGCCAGCAGCATACCGGGACTAATCTACGAGCAGTACTTC. Translated: CASSIPGLIYEQYF.

This clonotype was seen just once. The chain combines TRBV13 with TRBJ2-7; D gene unclear. The germline CDR1 and CDR2 sequences are PRHDT and FYEKMQ (reference sequence). The V gene lost 2 bases and the J gene lost 3 bases, with 17 bases spanning the gap. There are 16 residues in the CDR3. The CDR3 sequence: CASSLSPRGWGYEQYF. CDR3 bases: TGTGCCAGCAGCTTATCACCCAGAGGTTGGGGCTACGAGCAGTACTTC.

The J gene is TRBJ1-3, the V gene TRBV7-9; no firm D call. The CDR3 is made up of 16 amino acids. The germline gives CDR1 SEHNR, CDR2 FQNEAQ (reference sequence). The V end was cut by 5 bases, the J end by 4 bases, with 18 bases between. CDR3 region: CASSGYRAQTGNTIYF. In DNA, the CDR3 is TGTGCCAGCAGCGGATACCGGGCCCAGACGGGAAACACCATATATTTT.

The V and J genes are TRBV20-1 and TRBJ1-3; D unclear. The CDR3 has 18 amino acids. CDR1 is DFQATT, CDR2 SNEGSKA, per germline (reference sequence). V lost 0 bases, J lost 2 bases, and 20 bases lay in between. CDR3 sequence: CSARDREYGLTAGNTIYF. CDR3 nucleotides: TGCAGTGCTAGAGATAGAGAATACGGGTTAACAGCTGGAAACACCATATATTTT.

This chain connects TRBV29-1 to TRBJ2-1; D is undetermined. This CDR3 spans 15 amino acids. Trimming removed 2 bases from V and 2 bases from J, with 13 bases in between. Per the germline V gene, CDR1 is SQVTM and CDR2 is ANQGSEA. The CDR3: CSVESPAVAYNEQFF. The CDR3 nucleotides are TGCAGCGTTGAATCTCCCGCAGTCGCCTACAATGAGCAGTTCTTC.

V gene TRBV6-1 combines with J gene TRBJ2-7; no clear D gene. The CDR3 covers 11 residues. The ends were cut back, 7 bases at V and 6 bases at J, with 10 bases in the middle. Germline CDR1 is MNHNS and CDR2 is SASEGT. The CDR3 reads CASNLWGEQYF. Written as DNA, the CDR3 is TGTGCCAGCAACCTCTGGGGCGAGCAGTACTTC.

The rearrangement uses TRBV13 and TRBJ2-7; 11 bases match TRBD1. This CDR3 is 14 amino acids long. V dropped 5 bases and J dropped 3; count of bases not matched to a gene: 3. The V gene's germline CDR1 is PRHDT and CDR2 FYEKMQ (reference sequence). Written as DNA, the CDR3 is TGTGCCAGCAGCCAAGGGACAGGGGGCTACGAGCAGTACTTC. It is translated as CASSQGTGGYEQYF. The variable domain in full, completed from reference TRBV13 and TRBJ2-7, reads AAGVIQSPRHLIKEKRETATLKCYPIPRHDTVYWYQQGPGQDPQFLISFYEKMQSDKGSIPDRFSAQQFSDYHSELNMSSLELGDSALYFCASSQGTGGYEQYFGPGTRLTVT.

The V gene is TRBV2, the J gene TRBJ1-5; D remains unclear. Germline V gene lookup returns CDR1 SNHLY and CDR2 FYNNEI. The CDR3 sequence is 17 residues long. V was shortened by 2 bases and J by 0 bases, with 14 bases between the two germline ends. The CDR3 is CASSERPFRYSNQPQHF. As DNA, the CDR3 is TGTGCCAGCAGTGAAAGGCCATTCCGGTATAGCAATCAGCCCCAGCATTTT.

This chain uses TRBV7-9 with TRBJ1-1, with D perhaps matching TRBD1 (6 bases). The CDR3 is 15 residues long. Germline V gives CDR1 SEHNR, CDR2 FQNEAQ (reference sequence). The CDR3 loop is CATRGSSIFNTEAFF. The CDR3 coding sequence is TGTGCGACCAGGGGTTCCTCCATCTTTAACACTGAAGCTTTCTTT.

This chain uses TRBV7-6 with TRBJ2-7; 11 bases are a match to TRBD2. This CDR3 spans 17 amino acids. Germline V gene data show CDR1 as SGHVS and CDR2 as FNYEAQ. Germline trimming cut 1 base from V and 0 bases from J; bases unmatched to any gene: 5. The CDR3 sequence is CASSLGTSGFYSYEQYF. CDR3 coding DNA: TGTGCCAGCAGCTTAGGGACTAGCGGGTTCTACTCCTACGAGCAGTACTTC.

This clonotype was seen at least ten times. This chain links TRBV4-3 with TRBJ2-1; TRBD1 might be the D (5 bases). The length of the CDR3 is 16 residues. Trimming cost V 1 base and J 4 bases, with 14 bases left between them. Germline CDR1 is LGHNA and CDR2 is YSLEER. The CDR3 sequence: CASSQVAGSGYNEQFF. CDR3 nucleotides: TGCGCCAGCAGCCAAGTGGCAGGGTCCGGATACAATGAGCAGTTCTTC.

The V gene is TRBV12-3 or TRBV12-4, the J gene TRBJ2-1; the D gene is possibly TRBD1 (5 bases). The V end was cut by 5 bases, the J end by 4 bases, with 18 bases between. This CDR3 comprises 16 residues. CDR3 sequence (DNA): TGTGCCAGCAGTCTGGGCGCAGGGCGGATATACAATGAGCAGTTCTTC. The encoded protein is CASSLGAGRIYNEQFF.

This clonotype showed up just a few times. The chain combines TRBV15 with TRBJ2-2; TRBD1 matches 10 bases. Germline assignment: CDR1 LNHNV and CDR2 YYDKDF (reference sequence). The CDR3 runs to 16 residues. V lost 9 bases to trimming and J lost 0 bases; unmatched junction nucleotides: 7. CDR3 nucleotide sequence: TGTGCCACGGACCGGGACAGGGGTACGAACACCGGGGAGCTGTTTTTT. Protein: CATDRDRGTNTGELFF.

The chain recombines TRBV7-9 with TRBJ1-5, with a tentative D call TRBD1 (6 bases). V lost 2 bases and J 2 bases, leaving 16 bases between the germline ends. In germline, CDR1 is SEHNR, CDR2 FQNEAQ (reference sequence). The CDR3 covers 17 residues. The CDR3 DNA reads TGTGCCAGCAGCTTACAGCAGGGGAGAATCGGCAATCAGCCCCAGCATTTT. The encoded protein is CASSLQQGRIGNQPQHF.

The chain uses TRBV20-1 and TRBJ1-1; 7 bases agree with TRBD1. Unmatched junction bases numbered 5, after V lost 3 bases and J lost 1 base. CDR1 is DFQATT, CDR2 SNEGSKA, per germline (reference sequence). This CDR3 has 14 amino acids. The CDR3 spells CSARRDSKNTEAFF. DNA for the CDR3: TGCAGTGCTAGGAGGGACAGCAAGAACACTGAAGCTTTCTTT.

This clonotype was counted a few times. The genes are TRBV5-5 and TRBJ2-1; 12 bases are a match to TRBD1. Germline loops: CDR1 SGHKS, CDR2 YYEKEE (reference sequence). J was trimmed by 4 bases and V by 4 bases; bases with no gene match: 6. CDR3 length: 16 amino acids. The CDR3 loop is CASSTGDRGLYNEQFF. The CDR3 DNA sequence: TGTGCCAGCAGCACAGGGGACAGGGGGCTTTACAATGAGCAGTTCTTC.

The chain links TRBV18 to TRBJ1-2; no firm D call. CDR1 KGHSH and CDR2 LQKENI come from the germline V gene. This CDR3 is built from 15 residues. V lost 3 bases to trimming and J lost 4 bases, with 15 bases between them. The CDR3 region is CASSPLRGLGYGYTF. CDR3 nucleotides: TGTGCCAGCTCACCCCTCCGGGGTCTTGGCTATGGCTACACCTTC.

This rearrangement joins TRBV10-1 to TRBJ2-7, with 13 bases that match TRBD2. Germline V gene data show CDR1 as WNHNN and CDR2 as SYGVQD (reference sequence). The CDR3 has 18 residues. Trimming at V came to 2 bases and at J to 3 bases, leaving 10 bases not matched to a gene. The chain's CDR3 is CASSERTSGGQKFYEQYF. The CDR3 nucleotides are TGCGCCAGCAGTGAGCGGACTAGCGGGGGTCAGAAATTCTACGAGCAGTACTTC.

The V call is TRBV20-1, the J call TRBJ1-1; D unclear. Trimming cost V 8 bases and J 8 bases, with 6 bases left between them. The CDR3 extends over 8 amino acids. Germline values: CDR1 DFQATT, CDR2 SNEGSKA (reference sequence). The CDR3 DNA is TGCAGTATAGCCGAAGCTTTCTTT. Its translation is CSIAEAFF.

This clonotype came up a few times. This chain joins TRBV7-3 and TRBJ1-1; the D is unclear. V was trimmed by 0 bases and J by 7 bases, leaving 12 bases between them. Germline assignment: CDR1 SGHTA and CDR2 FQGTGA. This CDR3 is built from 14 residues. In DNA, the CDR3 is TGTGCCAGCAGCTTAACTTCGGGATTCGATGAAGCTTTCTTT. This encodes CASSLTSGFDEAFF.